This T cell receptor beta chain was documented in a study of blood T cell repertoires in COVID-19. Looked up from germline, CDR1 is SGHNT and CDR2 is YYREEE (reference sequence). V shed 1 base and J shed 8 bases, with 12 bases lying between them. The CDR3 sequence is 14 residues long. In the authors' methods: It was from reference gene primer amplification that nucleated cell counts were estimated. TCRdb keeps only in-frame clones here, not all; method: immunoSEQ multiplex PCR. V, J and clone size are taken as reported in that table, and D and trimming were inferred from the DNA itself. The sample holds about 360,000 clones, roughly 86% seen once.

This receptor was identified in a woman aged 35 to 49 with acute COVID-19. The J gene is TRBJ1-4, the V gene TRBV5-4; TRBD1 might be the D (5 bases). The sequencing sample was made of PBMCs or T cells enriched from blood (not recorded which). DNA for the CDR3: TGTGCCAGCAGCTTGCAGGGTGTGGGGGAAAAACTGTTTTTT. Translation: CASSLQGVGEKLFF.